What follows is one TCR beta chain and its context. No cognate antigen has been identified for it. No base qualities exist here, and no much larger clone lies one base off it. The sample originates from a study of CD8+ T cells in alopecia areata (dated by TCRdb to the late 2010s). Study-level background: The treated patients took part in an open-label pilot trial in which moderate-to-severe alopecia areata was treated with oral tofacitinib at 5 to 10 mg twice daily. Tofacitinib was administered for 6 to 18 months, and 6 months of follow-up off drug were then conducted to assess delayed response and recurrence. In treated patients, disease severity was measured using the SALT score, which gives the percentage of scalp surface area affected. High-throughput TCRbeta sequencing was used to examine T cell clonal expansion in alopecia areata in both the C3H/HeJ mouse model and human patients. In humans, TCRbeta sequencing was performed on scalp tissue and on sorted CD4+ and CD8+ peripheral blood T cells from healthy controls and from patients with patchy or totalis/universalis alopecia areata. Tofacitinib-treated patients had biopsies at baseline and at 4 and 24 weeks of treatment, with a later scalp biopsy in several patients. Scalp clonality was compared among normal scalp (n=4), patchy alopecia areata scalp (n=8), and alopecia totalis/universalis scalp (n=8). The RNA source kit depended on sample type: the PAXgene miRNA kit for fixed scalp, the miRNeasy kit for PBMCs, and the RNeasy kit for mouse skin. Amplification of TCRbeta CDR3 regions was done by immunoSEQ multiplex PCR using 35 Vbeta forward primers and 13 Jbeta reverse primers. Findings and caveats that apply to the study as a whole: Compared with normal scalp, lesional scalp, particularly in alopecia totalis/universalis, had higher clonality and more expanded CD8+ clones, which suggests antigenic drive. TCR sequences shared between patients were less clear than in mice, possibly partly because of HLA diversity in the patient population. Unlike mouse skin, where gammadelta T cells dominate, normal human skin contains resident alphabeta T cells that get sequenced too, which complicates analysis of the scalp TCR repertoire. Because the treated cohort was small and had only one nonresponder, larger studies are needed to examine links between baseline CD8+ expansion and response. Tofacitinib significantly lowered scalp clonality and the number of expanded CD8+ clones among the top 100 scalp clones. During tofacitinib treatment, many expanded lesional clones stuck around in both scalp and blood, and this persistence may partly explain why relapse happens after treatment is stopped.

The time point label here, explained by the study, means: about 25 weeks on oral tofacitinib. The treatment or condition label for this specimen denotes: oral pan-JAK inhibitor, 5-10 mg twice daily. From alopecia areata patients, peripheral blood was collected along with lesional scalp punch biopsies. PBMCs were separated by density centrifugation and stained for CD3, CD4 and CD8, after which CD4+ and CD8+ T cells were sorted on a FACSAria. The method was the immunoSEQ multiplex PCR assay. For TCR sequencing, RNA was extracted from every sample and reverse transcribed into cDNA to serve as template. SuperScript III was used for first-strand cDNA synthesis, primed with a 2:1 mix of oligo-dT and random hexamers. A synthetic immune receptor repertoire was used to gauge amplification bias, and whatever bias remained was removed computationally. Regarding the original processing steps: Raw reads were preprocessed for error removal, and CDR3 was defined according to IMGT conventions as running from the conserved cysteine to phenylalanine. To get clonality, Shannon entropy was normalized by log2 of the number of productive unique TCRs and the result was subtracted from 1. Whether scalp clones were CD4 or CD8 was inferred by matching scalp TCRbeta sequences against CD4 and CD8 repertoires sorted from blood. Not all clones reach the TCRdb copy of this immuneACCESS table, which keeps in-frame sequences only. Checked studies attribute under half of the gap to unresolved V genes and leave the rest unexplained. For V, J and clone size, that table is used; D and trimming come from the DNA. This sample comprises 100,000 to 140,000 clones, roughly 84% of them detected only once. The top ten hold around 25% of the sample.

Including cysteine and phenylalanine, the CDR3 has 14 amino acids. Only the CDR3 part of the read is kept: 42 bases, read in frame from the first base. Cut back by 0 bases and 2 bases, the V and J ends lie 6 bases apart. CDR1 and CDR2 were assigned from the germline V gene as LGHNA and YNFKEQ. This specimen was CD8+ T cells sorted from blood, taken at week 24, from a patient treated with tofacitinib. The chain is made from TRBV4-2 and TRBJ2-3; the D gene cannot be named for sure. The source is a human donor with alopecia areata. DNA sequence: TGTGCCAGCAGCCAAGAATGGTCCACAGATACGCAGTATTTT. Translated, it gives CASSQEWSTDTQYF.